These 28 T cell receptor beta chains were all obtained from the same sample, sequenced in a study of control samples from healthy donors and cancer patients. The assay was immunoSEQ multiplex PCR, and TCRdb's table has in-frame clones only and misses some. The sample includes some 140,000 clones, 80% to 95% of them seen just once. Material: blood. These receptor sequences come from a man aged 25 to 40 in good health.

The DNA of the CDR3 is TGTGCCAGCAGTGGTGACAGGACCAGGGACACTGAAGCTTTCTTT. The encoded protein is CASSGDRTRDTEAFF. The J gene is TRBJ1-1, the V gene TRBV6-4; TRBD1 is a possible D gene (6 bases). Trimming stripped 4 bases from V and 3 bases from J, with 15 bases between. There are 15 residues in the CDR3. The germline V gene has CDR1 MRHNA and CDR2 SNTAGT.

The chain combines TRBV19 with TRBJ2-1; TRBD2 agrees at 7 bases. Germline loops: CDR1 LNHDA, CDR2 SQIVND (reference sequence). V lost 3 bases, J lost 6 bases, and 8 bases stayed unmatched. The CDR3 loop spans 15 amino acids. DNA for the CDR3: TGTGCCAGTAGTATTTCCGCGGGAGCGGTCAATGAGCAGTTCTTC. Encoded protein: CASSISAGAVNEQFF. Based on the CDR3 plus reference TRBV19 and TRBJ2-1, the full variable domain is DGGITQSPKYLFRKEGQNVTLSCEQNLNHDAMYWYRQDPGQGLRLIYYSQIVNDFQKGDIAEGYSVSREKKESFPLTVTSAQKNPTAFYLCASSISAGAVNEQFFGPGTRLTVL.

The chain has TRBV2 and TRBJ2-2, with D perhaps TRBD1 or TRBD2 (5 bases each). The CDR3 covers 15 residues. Trimming left V 7 bases short and J 1 base short, with 13 bases between. Per germline, CDR1 SNHLY and CDR2 FYNNEI. In DNA, the CDR3 is TGTGCCAGCACAGGGACCCACTTGAACACCGGGGAGCTGTTTTTT. As protein: CASTGTHLNTGELFF.

The chain recombines TRBV5-1 with TRBJ2-2, with a tentative D call TRBD1 (5 bases). CDR1 and CDR2 (germline): SGHRS, YFSETQ. Trimming took 4 bases from V and 1 from J, leaving 8 bases between them. The CDR3 is 14 residues long. CDR3 protein: CASSLGQNTGELFF. The CDR3 nucleotides read TGCGCCAGCAGCCTAGGACAGAACACCGGGGAGCTGTTTTTT.

The V gene is TRBV5-5, the J gene TRBJ1-3, with no clear D. The germline gives CDR1 SGHKS, CDR2 YYEKEE (reference sequence). The CDR3 totals 14 residues. With 4 bases removed from V and 1 base from J, the gap between germline ends came to 9 bases. The CDR3 region has the DNA TGTGCCAGCAGCGGTGGGCGGTCTGGAAACACCATATATTTT. Its protein is CASSGGRSGNTIYF.

J is TRBJ1-4 and V is TRBV5-6, with TRBD1 matching 7 bases. With V trimmed by 2 bases and J by 8 bases, 15 bases remained unmatched. CDR1 SGHDT and CDR2 YYEEEE come from the germline V gene. The CDR3 length is 17 residues. The CDR3 region is CASSFSSQRQGGEKLFF. Written as DNA, the CDR3 is TGTGCCAGCAGCTTCTCATCCCAACGACAGGGCGGCGAAAAACTGTTTTTT.

The J gene is TRBJ1-1, the V gene TRBV6-4; TRBD1 matches 7 bases. Germline values: CDR1 MRHNA, CDR2 SNTAGT. The CDR3 consists of 13 residues. Trimming at V came to 1 base and at J to 7 bases, leaving 3 bases not matched to a gene. This chain's CDR3 is CASSDYRTGEAFF. DNA for the CDR3: TGTGCCAGCAGTGACTATCGGACAGGTGAAGCTTTCTTT.

This clone was seen only a few times. This rearrangement joins TRBV15 to TRBJ2-1; TRBD1 matches at 8 bases. V shed 5 bases and J 0 bases; nucleotides not matched to a gene: 6. Germline-derived CDR1 and CDR2 are LNHNV and YYDKDF (reference sequence). This CDR3 has 16 amino acids. The CDR3 DNA is TGTGCCACCAGCCCAGGGGGCTCTCTCTCCTACAATGAGCAGTTCTTC. As protein: CATSPGGSLSYNEQFF.

The chain carries TRBV2 and TRBJ1-3, with a possible D match to TRBD1 (5 bases). Trimming removed 5 bases at V and 0 bases at J, with 11 bases between. From germline, CDR1 is SNHLY and CDR2 FYNNEI. CDR3 length: 15 amino acids. CDR3 in DNA: TGTGCCAGCAGTTCTTATCAGGGCTCTGGAAACACCATATATTTT. As protein: CASSSYQGSGNTIYF. Based on the CDR3 plus reference TRBV2 and TRBJ1-3, the full variable domain is EPEVTQTPSHQVTQMGQEVILRCVPISNHLYFYWYRQILGQKVEFLVSFYNNEISEKSEIFDDQFSVERPDGSNFTLKIRSTKLEDSAMYFCASSSYQGSGNTIYFGEGSWLTVV.

The gene calls are TRBV28 and TRBJ1-5; perhaps TRBD1 as D (5 bases). Germline V lookup: CDR1 MDHEN, CDR2 SYDVKM. V lost 4 bases, J lost 6 bases, and 22 bases lay in between. This CDR3 contains 17 residues. The CDR3: CASSSAPWAGRVQPQHF. CDR3 nucleotide sequence: TGTGCCAGCAGTTCCGCCCCCTGGGCAGGGCGGGTTCAGCCCCAGCATTTT.

J is TRBJ2-2 and V is TRBV13; 9 nucleotides line up with TRBD1. V trimming: 4 bases; J trimming: 4 bases; junction bases outside the gene matches: 4. Germline CDR1 PRHDT, CDR2 FYEKMQ (reference sequence). This CDR3 contains 15 residues. The CDR3 loop reads CASSSGQGFTGELFF. DNA for the CDR3: TGTGCCAGCAGCTCAGGACAGGGGTTCACCGGGGAGCTGTTTTTT.

The chain is built from TRBV7-9 and TRBJ2-3; 8 bases match TRBD2. V lost 2 bases, J lost 2 bases, and 15 bases stayed unmatched. The CDR3 totals 19 residues. The V gene's germline CDR1 is SEHNR and CDR2 FQNEAQ (reference sequence). The CDR3 region has the DNA TGTGCCAGCAGCTTACGGAGGCTAGCGGGTCATTTTCCCACAGATACGCAGTATTTT. It yields the protein CASSLRRLAGHFPTDTQYF.

This chain uses TRBV27 with TRBJ1-1, with a tentative D call TRBD1 (6 bases). The length of the CDR3 is 13 residues. Trimming cost V 5 bases and J 3 bases, with 10 bases left between them. Germline assignment: CDR1 MNHEY and CDR2 SMNVEV (reference sequence). CDR3 in DNA: TGTGCCAGCAGTCCGGACAGCTACACTGAAGCTTTCTTT. Translated: CASSPDSYTEAFF.

The chain joins TRBV9 to TRBJ2-3; D not resolved. The CDR3 totals 14 residues. V was clipped by 4 bases and J by 3 bases, with 12 bases between them. Germline V CDR1 and CDR2: SGDLS, YYNGEE. The CDR3 DNA reads as TGTGCCAGCAGCTCCAGCTTGACGACAGATACGCAGTATTTT. Its translation is CASSSSLTTDTQYF.

The chain is built from TRBV6-5 and TRBJ1-2; D might be TRBD1 (5 bases). The V end was cut by 8 bases, the J end by 1 base, with 17 bases between. The CDR3 runs 15 residues. The germline V gene has CDR1 MNHEY and CDR2 SVGAGI. The chain's CDR3 is CASRTRTRSNYGYTF. The CDR3 DNA reads TGTGCCAGCCGGACCCGGACAAGAAGTAACTATGGCTACACCTTC.

In this sample, this clone turned up once. This rearrangement joins TRBV5-1 to TRBJ2-1; 9 bases line up with TRBD2. The V gene's germline CDR1 is SGHRS and CDR2 YFSETQ. Germline trimming cut 0 bases from V and 2 bases from J; bases unmatched to any gene: 6. CDR3 length equals 17 residues. As DNA, the CDR3 is TGCGCCAGCAGCTTGGGCCTAGCGGGACGACCCTACAATGAGCAGTTCTTC. It is translated as CASSLGLAGRPYNEQFF.

The gene calls are TRBV6-5 and TRBJ1-3; D not certain. This CDR3 contains 15 residues. Trimming left V 2 bases short and J 0 bases short, with 8 bases between. CDR1 is MNHEY, CDR2 SVGAGI, per germline. CDR3 sequence: CASSYGSSSGNTIYF. CDR3 in DNA: TGTGCCAGCAGTTACGGCTCATCCTCTGGAAACACCATATATTTT.

This chain uses TRBV7-2 with TRBJ2-3; TRBD1 matches at 7 bases. The length of the CDR3 is 17 residues. CDR1 is SGHTA, CDR2 FQGNSA, per germline. V shed 5 bases and J 2 bases; nucleotides not matched to a gene: 13. The CDR3 coding sequence is TGTGCCAGCAGCCCGCATTCAGGGGGATCCTTCACAGATACGCAGTATTTT. This gives the protein CASSPHSGGSFTDTQYF.

V usage is TRBV2 and J usage is TRBJ2-1; possible D gene TRBD2, 6 bases. Germline V gene sequence: CDR1 SNHLY, CDR2 FYNNEI. The CDR3 covers 15 residues. V was cut by 1 base and J by 1 base, with 8 bases left in between. In DNA, the CDR3 is TGTGCCAGCAGTGAAGTACGGGGGTCCTACAATGAGCAGTTCTTC. It translates to CASSEVRGSYNEQFF.

The chain employs TRBV19 and TRBJ2-3; D may match TRBD1 or TRBD2 (5 bases each). The CDR3 runs to 12 residues. V dropped 3 bases and J dropped 8 bases, with 9 bases sitting between them. Germline CDR1 LNHDA, CDR2 SQIVND (reference sequence). CDR3 amino acids: CASSIFGGTQYF. The CDR3 DNA reads TGTGCCAGTAGTATTTTTGGGGGTACGCAGTATTTT.

This sequence joins TRBV29-1 and TRBJ2-7, with 10 positions matching TRBD1. CDR3 length: 14 residues. In germline, CDR1 is SQVTM, CDR2 ANQGSEA. The trim removed 3 bases at V and 3 bases at J, leaving 5 bases unmatched. The CDR3 is CSVDSRDRGYEQYF. CDR3 coding DNA: TGCAGCGTTGACTCCCGGGACAGGGGCTACGAGCAGTACTTC.

The chain combines TRBV19 with TRBJ1-1, with 7 bases aligning to TRBD1. The CDR3 is 15 amino acids. CDR1 and CDR2 from the germline V gene are LNHDA and SQIVND (reference sequence). J was trimmed by 4 bases and V by 5 bases; bases with no gene match: 10. For the CDR3, the DNA is TGTGCCAGTAGTGACAGACAGGGAGTTTTCACTGAAGCTTTCTTT. Translation: CASSDRQGVFTEAFF.

The chain carries TRBV27 and TRBJ1-2; 7 bases fit TRBD1. V shed 6 bases and J 4 bases; nucleotides not matched to a gene: 11. CDR1 and CDR2 from the germline V gene are MNHEY and SMNVEV (reference sequence). The CDR3 length is 15 residues. The CDR3 is CASSLTGAGGYGYTF. CDR3 nucleotide sequence: TGTGCCAGCAGCCTCACAGGGGCGGGAGGCTATGGCTACACCTTC.

In this sample, this clone turned up once. The chain links TRBV11-3 to TRBJ2-1, with D possibly TRBD1 on 6 matching bases. The germline CDR1 and CDR2 sequences are SGHNT and YENEEA. The V end lost 2 bases, the J end lost 2 bases, and 16 bases lay between the germline ends. This CDR3 is 17 amino acids long. The DNA of the CDR3 is TGTGCCAGCAGCTTACCGAGGAACAGGGCAGCCTACAATGAGCAGTTCTTC. Encoded protein: CASSLPRNRAAYNEQFF. Drawing the rest from reference TRBV11-3 and TRBJ2-1, the complete variable domain is EAGVVQSPRYKIIEKKQPVAFWCNPISGHNTLYWYLQNLGQGPELLIRYENEEAVDDSQLPKDRFSAERLKGVDSTLKIQPAELGDSAVYLCASSLPRNRAAYNEQFFGPGTRLTVL.

This clone was seen just once. The rearrangement joins TRBV3-1 (or the pseudogene TRBV3-2) to TRBJ2-1; D gene unclear. Germline loops: CDR1 LGHDT, CDR2 YNNKEL (reference sequence). Deletions cut 5 bases from V and 1 base from J, with 15 bases between. This CDR3 has 16 residues. This CDR3 is CASSFGLQLSYNEQFF. The CDR3 bases are TGTGCCAGCAGCTTTGGGTTGCAGTTGTCCTACAATGAGCAGTTCTTC.

The chain carries TRBV28 and TRBJ2-1; 8 nucleotides match TRBD1. The trim removed 7 bases at V and 8 bases at J, leaving 10 bases unmatched. This CDR3 is 14 amino acids long. Germline V gene lookup returns CDR1 MDHEN and CDR2 SYDVKM. The CDR3 nucleotides read TGTGCCAGCACCACCCGGGACAGGTGGTATGAGCAGTTCTTC. As protein: CASTTRDRWYEQFF.

This sequence joins TRBV2 and TRBJ1-2, with D maybe TRBD1 (5 bases). Germline CDR1 and CDR2: SNHLY and FYNNEI. Between the trimmed V and J ends, which lost 9 bases and 6 bases, there was a span of 14 bases. The CDR3 covers 12 residues. The CDR3 DNA follows: TGTGCCAGAAGTCCGGGACTTCATGGCTACACCTTC. Translation: CARSPGLHGYTF. Combining the CDR3 with reference TRBV2 and TRBJ1-2 gives the whole variable domain EPEVTQTPSHQVTQMGQEVILRCVPISNHLYFYWYRQILGQKVEFLVSFYNNEISEKSEIFDDQFSVERPDGSNFTLKIRSTKLEDSAMYFCARSPGLHGYTFGSGTRLTVV.

The chain is built from TRBV5-4 and TRBJ2-7; 13 positions match TRBD2. V shed 4 bases and J 6 bases; nucleotides not matched to a gene: 7. Germline lookup yields CDR1 SGHNT and CDR2 YYREEE (reference sequence). This CDR3 comprises 15 residues. CDR3 in amino acids: CASSQLAGGPSEQYF. The DNA for the CDR3 is TGTGCCAGCAGCCAACTAGCGGGAGGGCCTTCCGAGCAGTACTTC.